These 22 T cell receptor beta chains were sequenced from one sample in a study of metastatic and nonmetastatic thyroid tumors (dated by TCRdb to the early 2020s). The protocol used for the library was PCR. For sequencing, an Illumina HiSeq 4000 was employed. TCRdb trimmed public reads at Q25 via fastp, called clones via MiXCR and kept in-frame beta chains. The sample contains tens of thousands of clones, 14% to 15% of them found a single time. The top ten hold 3% to 4% of the sample. Before undergoing thyroid surgery, none of the patients had been given any kind of treatment. The sample consisted of blood. These receptors all come from a female donor with papillary thyroid cancer or a benign thyroid nodule (not recorded which). Some clones in this sample may be carry-over from other donors' samples.

Many counts were recorded for this clone. Different DNA sequences within this sample yield the same CDR3. The gene calls are TRBV6-4 and TRBJ2-5, with 10 bases fitting TRBD2. Germline V gene data show CDR1 as MRHNA and CDR2 as SNTAGT. There are 15 residues in the CDR3. The trim removed 0 bases at V and 4 bases at J, leaving 2 bases unmatched. DNA for the CDR3: TGTGCCAGCAGTGACTCAGCGGGAGGGCCAGAGACCCAGTACTTC. Its translation is CASSDSAGGPETQYF.

This clone has ten or more counts. The chain combines TRBV28 with TRBJ1-1, with D possibly TRBD1 on 6 matching bases. V was shortened by 6 bases and J by 1 base, with 18 bases between the two germline ends. The CDR3 has 16 residues. CDR1 is MDHEN and CDR2 is SYDVKM in the germline V gene. The CDR3: CASRGPGQLPNTEAFF. The DNA of the CDR3 is TGTGCCAGCAGGGGGCCCGGACAGTTGCCGAACACTGAAGCTTTCTTT.

This clone has only a few counts. The V gene is TRBV28, the J gene TRBJ2-7, with 11 positions matching TRBD2. The CDR3 spans 16 residues. CDR1 is MDHEN and CDR2 is SYDVKM in the germline V gene. Germline trimming cut 3 bases from V and 1 base from J; bases unmatched to any gene: 5. In nucleotides, the CDR3 is TGTGCCAGCAGTTTTCGGCTAGCGGGAGGATCCTACGAGCAGTACTTC. Residues: CASSFRLAGGSYEQYF.

This clone was detected ten times or more. J is TRBJ2-1 and V is TRBV5-4, with 8 bases identical to TRBD2. The germline gives CDR1 SGHNT, CDR2 YYREEE (reference sequence). The CDR3 length is 13 residues. V shed 4 bases, J shed 5 bases, and the junction held 2 bases outside the gene matches. The DNA of the CDR3 is TGTGCCAGCAGCCTGACTAGCGACAATGAGCAGTTCTTC. It encodes CASSLTSDNEQFF.

There are many counts of this clone. The rearrangement uses TRBV20-1 and TRBJ2-1, with TRBD1 matching over 11 bases. Unmatched junction bases numbered 9, after V lost 0 bases and J lost 8 bases. The CDR3 runs 16 residues. Looked up from germline, CDR1 is DFQATT and CDR2 is SNEGSKA (reference sequence). The CDR3 loop reads CSARDQGDRGSDEQFF. The CDR3 DNA reads TGCAGTGCTAGAGATCAAGGGGACAGGGGGTCCGATGAGCAGTTCTTC.

This clone was seen many times. The chain combines TRBV6-2 or TRBV6-3 with TRBJ2-7, with D possibly being TRBD1 (6 bases). Germline-derived CDR1 and CDR2 are MNHEY and SVGEGT. The germline V and J ends were trimmed by 2 bases and 4 bases, with 9 bases remaining between them. CDR3 size: 13 residues. CDR3 DNA: TGTGCCAGCAGTTACGCAGGGGAGTACGAGCAGTACTTC. Protein product: CASSYAGEYEQYF.

This clone was recorded many times. This chain joins TRBV11-2 and TRBJ1-1; 7 nucleotides match TRBD1. CDR3 size: 16 residues. The V gene end was trimmed by 6 bases and the J gene end by 2 bases; junction bases not matched to a gene: 12. Germline assignment: CDR1 SGHAT and CDR2 FQNNGV. The CDR3 bases are TGTGCCAGCAGTATTGGGACAGAACTGAGAAACACTGAAGCTTTCTTT. This gives the protein CASSIGTELRNTEAFF.

The chain joins TRBV5-4 to TRBJ2-7; D gene unclear. Between the trimmed V and J ends, which lost 9 bases and 4 bases, there was a span of 17 bases. Germline V gives CDR1 SGHNT, CDR2 YYREEE (reference sequence). This CDR3 region has 13 residues. The CDR3 nucleotides are TGTGCCACCAGATCGGGTCCATCTTACGAGCAGTACTTC. It codes for CATRSGPSYEQYF.

This clone is classed as medium-sized. This CDR3 reads CASSLSLAGEQFF. CDR3 bases: TGTGCCAGCAGTTTAAGCCTAGCGGGAGAGCAGTTCTTC. The rearrangement uses TRBV28 and TRBJ2-1; 9 bases match TRBD2. The V gene end was trimmed by 2 bases and the J gene end by 10 bases; junction bases not matched to a gene: 3. CDR3 size: 13 residues. CDR1 is MDHEN, CDR2 SYDVKM, per germline.

This chain connects TRBV6-2 or TRBV6-3 to TRBJ2-1; TRBD2 might be the D (5 bases). This CDR3 is 16 amino acids long. Germline CDR1 is MNHEY and CDR2 is SVGEGT. V gave up 5 bases and J gave up 8 bases, with 22 bases separating them. The CDR3: CASSPGARAGGDEQFF. The CDR3 region has the DNA TGTGCCAGCAGTCCCGGTGCCCGGGCAGGAGGCGATGAGCAGTTCTTC.

This clone appeared many times. At the DNA level, this CDR3 is encoded by other sequences in the same sample as well. The chain employs TRBV18 and TRBJ1-5; 8 nucleotides agree with TRBD1. The V gene's germline CDR1 is KGHSH and CDR2 LQKENI. V lost 2 bases, J lost 5 bases, and 8 bases stayed unmatched. The CDR3 consists of 16 residues. The DNA for the CDR3 is TGTGCCAGCTCACCAACAGCCGGGACAGGATATCAGCCCCAGCATTTT. It specifies CASSPTAGTGYQPQHF.

The table lists this clone with many counts. This chain uses TRBV29-1 with TRBJ2-2, with no clear D. CDR1 and CDR2 (germline): SQVTM, ANQGSEA. This CDR3 region has 12 residues. V gave up 8 bases and J gave up 6 bases, with 13 bases separating them. CDR3 in amino acids: CSSRFPPGELFF. CDR3 sequence (DNA): TGCAGCTCCAGGTTCCCTCCCGGGGAGCTGTTTTTT.

The gene calls are TRBV24-1 and TRBJ2-2; 9 nucleotides match TRBD1. V lost 4 bases, J lost 0 bases, and 11 bases stayed unmatched. The CDR3 has 19 amino acids. Germline CDR1 KGHDR, CDR2 SFDVKD. The CDR3 bases are TGTGCCACCAGTGAACTCGGGACAGGGCAATCGACGAACACCGGGGAGCTGTTTTTT. Its protein is CATSELGTGQSTNTGELFF.

This clone came up many times. The V call is TRBV4-2, the J call TRBJ2-5, with 8 bases fitting TRBD1. The CDR3 has 17 residues. Trimming took 0 bases from V and 1 from J; bases not matched to a gene: 7. Germline CDR1 is LGHNA and CDR2 is YNFKEQ. The CDR3 reads CASSQDGGRGLQETQYF. The CDR3 DNA is TGTGCCAGCAGCCAAGACGGGGGCAGGGGGCTCCAAGAGACCCAGTACTTC.

This clone occurred many times. The rearrangement uses TRBV4-3 and TRBJ1-2; D unresolved. V was pared by 1 base and J by 2 bases, with 11 bases between. This CDR3 is built from 15 residues. CDR1 is LGHNA, CDR2 YSLEER, per germline. The chain's CDR3 is CASSQAAQLNYGYTF. CDR3 DNA: TGCGCCAGCAGCCAAGCCGCACAGCTCAACTATGGCTACACCTTC.

The V gene is TRBV6-2 or TRBV6-3, the J gene TRBJ2-7; perhaps TRBD2 as D (5 bases). V lost 6 bases and J lost 2, with 17 bases in between. The germline V gene has CDR1 MNHEY and CDR2 SVGEGT. This CDR3 has 15 residues. In DNA form, the CDR3 reads TGTGCCAGCAGGCCGGGGTGGTTCTTGGCCTACGAGCAGTACTTC. Residues: CASRPGWFLAYEQYF.

This clone has only a few counts. A junction boundary mismatches the germline segment, possibly from a read error. This chain uses TRBV2 with TRBJ2-1; 9 nucleotides match TRBD2. Germline assignment: CDR1 SNHLY and CDR2 FYNNEI. The CDR3 is 13 residues long. The CDR3 spells CASRVAGEGEQSF. For the CDR3, the DNA is TGTGCCAGCAGGGTAGCGGGAGAGGGTGAGCAGTCCTTC. The entire variable domain, with the rest obtained from reference TRBV2 and TRBJ2-1, is as follows: EPEVTQTPSHQVTQMGQEVILRCVPISNHLYFYWYRQILGQKVEFLVSFYNNEISEKSEIFDDQFSVERPDGSNFTLKIRSTKLEDSAMYFCASRVAGEGEQSFGPGTRLTVL.

The table lists this clone with many counts. A much larger clone is a single base away; this may be a read error. Here the CDR3 DNA reads TGTGCCAGCAGTTTTTTTAGCGGGGCAACAAATACGCAGTATTTT. Protein sequence: CASSFFSGATNTQYF. This chain uses TRBV27 with TRBJ2-3; TRBD2 agrees at 8 bases. The CDR3 runs to 15 residues. V was clipped by 3 bases and J by 7 bases; unmatched bases: 9. CDR1 and CDR2 from the germline V gene are MNHEY and SMNVEV (reference sequence).

This clone has just a few counts. The chain joins TRBV11-2 to TRBJ2-7; 9 bases fit TRBD2. The germline V gene encodes CDR1 SGHAT and CDR2 FQNNGV. The V and J ends lost 3 bases and 4 bases, in that order; junction bases with no gene match: 13. This CDR3 region has 17 residues. The CDR3 here is CASSLILAGVVGYEQYF. The CDR3 nucleotides read TGTGCCAGCAGCTTGATTTTAGCGGGAGTGGTGGGTTACGAGCAGTACTTC.

On this clone itself: The junction departs from the called germline gene at one end, perhaps through a read error. The J gene is TRBJ1-5, the V gene TRBV27; maybe TRBD1 (5 bases). The germline gives CDR1 MNHEY, CDR2 SMNVEV (reference sequence). CDR3 length: 15 amino acids. The CDR3 DNA follows: TGTGCCAGCACGCCTCTTGCAGGGTCGAATCAGCCCCATCATTTT. It translates to CASTPLAGSNQPHHF.

A remark on this clone: Without the conserved terminal phenylalanine or tryptophan, this CDR3 likely stems from a read error. The V and J genes are TRBV24-1 and TRBJ2-2, with D hard to call. The V gene lost 7 bases and the J gene lost 3 bases, with 8 bases spanning the gap. In germline, CDR1 is KGHDR, CDR2 SFDVKD. The CDR3 is 13 amino acids. CDR3 sequence reads: CATRDPDTGELFV. The CDR3 nucleotides are TGTGCCACCAGGGATCCCGACACCGGGGAGCTGTTTGTT.

This clone has only a few counts. The chain combines TRBV30 with TRBJ1-2; D possibly corresponds to TRBD1 (6 bases). The ends were cut back, 2 bases at V and 13 bases at J, with 14 bases in the middle. Per the germline V gene, CDR1 is GTSNPN and CDR2 is SVGIG (reference sequence). The CDR3 is 11 residues long. For the CDR3, the DNA is TGTGCCTGGAGTTCAATCGGGGGCCCCACCTTC. Translated: CAWSSIGGPTF.